Each of the 18 T cell receptor beta chains below was sequenced from the same sample in a study of regulatory T cells in long-lasting Graves disease. The time point here: persistent/refractory GD, antithyroid drugs over 5 years with positive TRAb. PBMC RNA was the source of the TCR library. Building of the TCR beta libraries involved iRepertoire HTBI primers and Arm-PCR of CDR3 regions. Using its own MiXCR run on the multiplex PCR reads, TCRdb lists one record per CDR3 protein. The sample holds hundreds of thousands of distinct CDR3 sequences, less than 25% seen once. Sequenced here: peripheral blood mononuclear cells (PBMCs), sampled when the disease was refractory, from a patient treated with antithyroid drugs. Source of these receptors: a female donor with Graves disease.

This clonotype was counted only a few times. Just one base apart from a much larger clone, this may be a read error. V is TRBV14 and J is TRBJ2-5; either TRBD1 or TRBD2 may supply D (5 bases each). The CDR3 length is 14 residues. Germline loops: CDR1 SGHDN, CDR2 FVKESK. The CDR3 nucleotides are TGTGCCAGCAGCCAAGACGGAGGACAAGGGACCCAGTACTTC. This gives the protein CASSQDGGQGTQYF.

This clonotype was counted many times. The chain combines TRBV20-1 with TRBJ2-5; D is ambiguous. The CDR3 is made up of 13 amino acids. Trimming removed 4 bases at V and 1 base at J, with 10 bases between. Looked up from germline, CDR1 is DFQATT and CDR2 is SNEGSKA (reference sequence). CDR3 residues: CSATIWAQETQYF. CDR3 DNA sequence: TGCAGTGCTACCATTTGGGCCCAAGAGACCCAGTACTTC.

The V gene is TRBV6-1, the J gene TRBJ2-5, with TRBD1 matching 7 bases. With V trimmed by 3 bases and J by 0 bases, 1 base remained unmatched. This CDR3 contains 14 residues. Germline-derived CDR1 and CDR2 are MNHNS and SASEGT. Here the CDR3 reads CASSDTGDQETQYF. CDR3 sequence (DNA): TGTGCCAGCAGTGATACAGGGGACCAAGAGACCCAGTACTTC.

The chain uses TRBV2 and TRBJ1-6, with 7 positions matching TRBD1. The V segment lost 8 bases and the J segment 9 bases; nucleotides outside the gene matches: 7. Per germline, CDR1 SNHLY and CDR2 FYNNEI. This CDR3 has 13 residues. For the CDR3, the DNA is TGTGCCAGCCGGACAGGCGTTCTTTCACCCCTCCACTTT. Protein sequence: CASRTGVLSPLHF.

As for this clonotype: A much larger clone differs from this one at a single base, so this may be a read error. V and J are TRBV7-2 and TRBJ2-4; D uncertain. The germline gives CDR1 SGHTA, CDR2 FQGNSA. The length of the CDR3 is 15 residues. The CDR3 sequence: CASSSRVIAKNIRYF. The CDR3 nucleotides are TGTGCCAGCAGCTCCAGAGTTATAGCCAAAAACATTCGGTACTTC.

A few counts support this clonotype. J is TRBJ2-7 and V is TRBV13; unclear D gene. CDR1 is PRHDT, CDR2 FYEKMQ, per germline (reference sequence). This CDR3 region has 16 residues. The V end lost 5 bases, the J end lost 2 bases, and 19 bases lay between the germline ends. The DNA of the CDR3 is TGTGCCAGCAGCCTCTGGACGAGCAGGCGTCCCTACGAGCAGTACTTC. Protein sequence: CASSLWTSRRPYEQYF.

This clonotype was seen many times. The chain employs TRBV6-2 or TRBV6-3 and TRBJ2-2; 8 bases line up with TRBD2. V gave up 5 bases and J gave up 1 base; unmatched junction bases: 12. From germline, CDR1 is MNHEY and CDR2 SVGEGT. CDR3 length: 18 amino acids. The CDR3 region is CASSARLAIGLNTGELFF. The CDR3 DNA follows: TGTGCCAGCAGTGCGAGACTAGCGATCGGTTTGAACACCGGGGAGCTGTTTTTT.

This clonotype was counted many times. The chain has TRBV12-3 or TRBV12-4 and TRBJ2-2, with 7 bases aligning to TRBD2. Unmatched junction bases numbered 3, after V lost 4 bases and J lost 1 base. This CDR3 is 15 amino acids long. CDR3 residues: CASSYGGLNTGELFF. CDR3 bases: TGTGCCAGCAGTTACGGGGGGTTGAACACCGGGGAGCTGTTTTTT.

This clonotype was seen ten or more times. The V call is TRBV28, the J call TRBJ2-7, with 9 bases lining up with TRBD2. CDR1 and CDR2 from the germline V gene are MDHEN and SYDVKM. The CDR3 runs to 15 residues. V shed 2 bases, J shed 4 bases, and the junction held 6 bases outside the gene matches. The CDR3 is CASSLASLAGYEQYF. CDR3 DNA: TGTGCCAGCAGTTTAGCTTCTCTAGCGGGGTACGAGCAGTACTTC.

In this sample, this clonotype turned up many times. The J gene is TRBJ1-1, the V gene TRBV28; perhaps TRBD1 as D (5 bases). V lost 8 bases and J lost 4, with 8 bases in between. Germline assignment: CDR1 MDHEN and CDR2 SYDVKM. The CDR3 consists of 11 residues. The CDR3 spells CASGHSTEAFF. The CDR3 DNA reads TGTGCCAGCGGACATTCCACTGAAGCTTTCTTT.

This clonotype occurred a few times. The V call is TRBV5-1, the J call TRBJ1-2; TRBD1 agrees at 10 bases. The CDR3 sequence is 13 residues long. V shed 3 bases and J 6 bases; nucleotides not matched to a gene: 2. Looked up from germline, CDR1 is SGHRS and CDR2 is YFSETQ. CDR3: CASSSGTGDGYTF. CDR3 sequence (DNA): TGCGCCAGCAGCTCCGGGACAGGGGATGGCTACACCTTC. The full variable domain, rest sourced from reference TRBV5-1 and TRBJ1-2, is KAGVTQTPRYLIKTRGQQVTLSCSPISGHRSVSWYQQTPGQGLQFLFEYFSETQRNKGNFPGRFSGRQFSNSRSEMNVSTLELGDSALYLCASSSGTGDGYTFGSGTRLTVV.

In regard to this clonotype: A read error is the likely source, as a far larger clone sits one nucleotide away. The CDR3 ends on some other residue instead of the conserved phenylalanine or tryptophan, so this is likely a read error. This chain joins TRBV15 and TRBJ2-7; D may be TRBD1 (6 bases). Germline CDR1 and CDR2: LNHNV and YYDKDF (reference sequence). This CDR3 is built from 15 residues. The CDR3 DNA follows: TGTGCCAGCAGCTCCTCGACAGGCCACTCCTACGAGCAGTACTCC. It codes for CASSSSTGHSYEQYS.

This clonotype showed up many times. The rearrangement links TRBV6-1 to TRBJ2-7, with a tentative D call TRBD1 (6 bases). The germline V gene has CDR1 MNHNS and CDR2 SASEGT. The CDR3 runs to 13 residues. Deletions cut 6 bases from V and 7 bases from J, with 16 bases between. CDR3 DNA sequence: TGTGCCAGCAGACAGGGAAGCTTACGAGAGCAGTACTTC. This codes for CASRQGSLREQYF.

This clonotype was found many times. The CDR3 loop reads CATSRGWTDYQPQHF. CDR3 nucleotide sequence: TGTGCCACCAGCAGAGGGTGGACAGACTATCAGCCCCAGCATTTT. J is TRBJ1-5 and V is TRBV15, with D tentatively TRBD1 (6 bases). The V end was cut by 1 base, the J end by 5 bases, with 12 bases between. Germline CDR1 reads LNHNV; CDR2 reads YYDKDF (reference sequence). This CDR3 has 15 residues.

This clonotype was found many times. J is TRBJ1-5 and V is TRBV6-1, with D perhaps TRBD1 (6 bases). CDR3 size: 16 residues. V shed 8 bases and J shed 6 bases, with 23 bases lying between them. CDR1 and CDR2 from the germline V gene are MNHNS and SASEGT. The CDR3 DNA is TGTGCCAGCGTCAGCGACAGGAGGGGCGCGGGTCAGCCCCAGCATTTT. This gives the protein CASVSDRRGAGQPQHF.

This clonotype was counted many times. V usage is TRBV2 and J usage is TRBJ1-1; D is ambiguous. V was clipped by 6 bases and J by 0 bases, with 17 bases between them. The germline V gene has CDR1 SNHLY and CDR2 FYNNEI. The CDR3 covers 16 residues. The CDR3 here is CASSNVLAGMNTEAFF. The CDR3 DNA follows: TGTGCCAGCAGCAATGTCCTCGCCGGCATGAACACTGAAGCTTTCTTT.

The CDR3 bases are TGTGCCAGCAGCTTCGGGACAGGGCGTTCCTACGAGCAGTACTTC. Protein sequence: CASSFGTGRSYEQYF. The rearrangement links TRBV7-2 to TRBJ2-7, with 9 nucleotides matching TRBD1. V gave up 3 bases and J gave up 1 base; unmatched junction bases: 4. This CDR3 contains 15 residues. Per the germline V gene, CDR1 is SGHTA and CDR2 is FQGNSA.

Many counts were recorded for this clonotype. The chain has TRBV6-5 and TRBJ2-6; D perhaps matches TRBD2 (6 bases). This CDR3 region has 15 residues. CDR1 MNHEY and CDR2 SVGAGI come from the germline V gene. V was pared by 2 bases and J by 2 bases, with 7 bases between. CDR3 sequence: CASSYGGAGANVLTF. Here the CDR3 DNA reads TGTGCCAGCAGTTACGGCGGGGCTGGGGCCAACGTCCTGACTTTC.